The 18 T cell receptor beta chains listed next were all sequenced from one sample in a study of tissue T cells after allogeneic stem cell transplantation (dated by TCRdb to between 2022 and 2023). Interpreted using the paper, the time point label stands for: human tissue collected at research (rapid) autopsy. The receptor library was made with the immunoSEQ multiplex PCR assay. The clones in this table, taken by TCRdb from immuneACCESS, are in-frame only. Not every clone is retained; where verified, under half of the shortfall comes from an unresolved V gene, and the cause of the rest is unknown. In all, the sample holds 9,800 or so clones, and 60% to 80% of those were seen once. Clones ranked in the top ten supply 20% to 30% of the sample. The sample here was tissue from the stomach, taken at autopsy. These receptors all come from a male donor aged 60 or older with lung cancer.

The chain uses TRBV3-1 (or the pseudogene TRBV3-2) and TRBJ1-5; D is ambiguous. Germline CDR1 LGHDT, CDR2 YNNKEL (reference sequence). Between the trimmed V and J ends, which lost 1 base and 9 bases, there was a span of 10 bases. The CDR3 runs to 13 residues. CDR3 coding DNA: TGTGCCAGCAGCCAAGGTGGGTTTCGGCCCCAGCATTTT. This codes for CASSQGGFRPQHF.

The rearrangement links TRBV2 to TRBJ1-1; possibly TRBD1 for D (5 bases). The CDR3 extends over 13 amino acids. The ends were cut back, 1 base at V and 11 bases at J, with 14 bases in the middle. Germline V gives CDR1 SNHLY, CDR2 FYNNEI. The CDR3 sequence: CASSEGRGDDAFF. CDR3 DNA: TGTGCCAGCAGTGAAGGCCGGGGCGACGACGCTTTCTTT. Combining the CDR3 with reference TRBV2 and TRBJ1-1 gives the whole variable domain EPEVTQTPSHQVTQMGQEVILRCVPISNHLYFYWYRQILGQKVEFLVSFYNNEISEKSEIFDDQFSVERPDGSNFTLKIRSTKLEDSAMYFCASSEGRGDDAFFGQGTRLTVV.

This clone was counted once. CDR3 sequence (DNA): TGTGCCAGCAGCTTGGAACCGGGGGAGACCCAGTACTTC. Amino acids: CASSLEPGETQYF. The rearrangement joins TRBV5-4 to TRBJ2-5; TRBD2 might be the D (5 bases). This CDR3 region has 13 residues. The ends were cut back, 0 bases at V and 5 bases at J, with 8 bases in the middle. Germline lookup yields CDR1 SGHNT and CDR2 YYREEE (reference sequence).

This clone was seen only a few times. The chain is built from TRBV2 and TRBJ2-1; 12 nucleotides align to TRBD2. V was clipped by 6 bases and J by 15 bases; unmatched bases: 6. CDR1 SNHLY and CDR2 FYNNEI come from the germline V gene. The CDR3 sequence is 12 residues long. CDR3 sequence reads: CASRATSGGLFF. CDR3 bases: TGTGCCAGCAGGGCAACTAGCGGGGGGCTGTTCTTC.

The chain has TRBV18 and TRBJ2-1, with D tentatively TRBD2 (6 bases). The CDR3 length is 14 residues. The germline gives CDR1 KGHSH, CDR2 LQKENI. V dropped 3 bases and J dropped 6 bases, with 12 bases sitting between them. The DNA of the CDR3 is TGTGCCAGCTCACCCCTGACGGGACTCAATGAGCAGTTCTTC. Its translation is CASSPLTGLNEQFF.

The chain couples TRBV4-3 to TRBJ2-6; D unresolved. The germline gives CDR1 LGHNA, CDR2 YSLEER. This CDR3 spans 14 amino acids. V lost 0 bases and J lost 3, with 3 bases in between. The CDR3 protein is CASSQESGANVLTF. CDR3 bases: TGCGCCAGCAGCCAAGAGAGTGGGGCCAACGTCCTGACTTTC.

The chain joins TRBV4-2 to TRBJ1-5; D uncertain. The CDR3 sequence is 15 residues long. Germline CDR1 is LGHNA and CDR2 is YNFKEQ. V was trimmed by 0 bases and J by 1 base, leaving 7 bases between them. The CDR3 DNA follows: TGTGCCAGCAGCCAAGAGGGATCCAGCAATCAGCCCCAGCATTTT. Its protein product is CASSQEGSSNQPQHF.

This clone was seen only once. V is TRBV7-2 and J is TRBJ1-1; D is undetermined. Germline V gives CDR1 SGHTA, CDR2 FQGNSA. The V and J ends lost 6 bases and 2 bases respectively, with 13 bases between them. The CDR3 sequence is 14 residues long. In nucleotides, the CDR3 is TGTGCCAGCAGTCCAAGTCCAGGCAACACTGAAGCTTTCTTT. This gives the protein CASSPSPGNTEAFF.

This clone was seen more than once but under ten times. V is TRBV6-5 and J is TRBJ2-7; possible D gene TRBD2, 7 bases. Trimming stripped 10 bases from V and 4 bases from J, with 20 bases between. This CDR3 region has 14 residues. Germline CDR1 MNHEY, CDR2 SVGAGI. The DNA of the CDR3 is TGTGCCACACAATTGGGGGGGCGACGATACGAGCAGTACTTC. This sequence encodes CATQLGGRRYEQYF.

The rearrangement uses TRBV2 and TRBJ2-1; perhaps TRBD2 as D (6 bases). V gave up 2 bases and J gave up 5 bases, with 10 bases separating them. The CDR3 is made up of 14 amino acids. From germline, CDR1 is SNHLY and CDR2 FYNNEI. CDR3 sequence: CASSERLVDNEQFF. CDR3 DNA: TGTGCCAGCAGTGAACGACTAGTTGACAATGAGCAGTTCTTC.

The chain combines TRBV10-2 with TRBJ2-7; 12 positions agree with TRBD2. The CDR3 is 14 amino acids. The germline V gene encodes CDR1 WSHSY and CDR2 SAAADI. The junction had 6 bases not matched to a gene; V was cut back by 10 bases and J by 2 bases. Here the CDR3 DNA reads TGCGCCACCAAGGGACTAGCGGGTCCCTACGAGCAGTACTTC. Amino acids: CATKGLAGPYEQYF.

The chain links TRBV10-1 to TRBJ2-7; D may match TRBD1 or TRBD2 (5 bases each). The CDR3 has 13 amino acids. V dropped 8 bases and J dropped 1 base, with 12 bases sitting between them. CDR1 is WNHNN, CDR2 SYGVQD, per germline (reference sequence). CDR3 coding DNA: TGCGCCAGCTACCGGGACCTTTCCTACGAGCAGTACTTC. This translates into CASYRDLSYEQYF.

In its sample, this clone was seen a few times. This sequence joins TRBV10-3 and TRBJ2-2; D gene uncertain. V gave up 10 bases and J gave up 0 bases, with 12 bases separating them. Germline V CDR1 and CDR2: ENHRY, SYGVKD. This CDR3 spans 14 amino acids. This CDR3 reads CATGRTTNTGELFF. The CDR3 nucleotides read TGTGCCACCGGACGAACCACGAACACCGGGGAGCTGTTTTTT.

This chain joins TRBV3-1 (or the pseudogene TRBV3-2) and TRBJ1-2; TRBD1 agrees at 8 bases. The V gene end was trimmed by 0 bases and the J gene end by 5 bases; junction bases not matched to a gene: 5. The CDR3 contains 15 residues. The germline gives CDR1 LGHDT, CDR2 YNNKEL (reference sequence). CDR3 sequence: CASSQDFRDRYGYTF. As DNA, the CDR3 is TGTGCCAGCAGCCAAGACTTCCGGGACAGGTATGGCTACACCTTC.

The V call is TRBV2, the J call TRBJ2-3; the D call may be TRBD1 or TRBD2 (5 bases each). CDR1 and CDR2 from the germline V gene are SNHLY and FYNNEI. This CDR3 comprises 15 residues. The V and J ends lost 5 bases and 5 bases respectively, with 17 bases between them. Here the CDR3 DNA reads TGTGCCAGCAGTTCTTCCGGGACCCGAGGAGATACGCAGTATTTT. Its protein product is CASSSSGTRGDTQYF.

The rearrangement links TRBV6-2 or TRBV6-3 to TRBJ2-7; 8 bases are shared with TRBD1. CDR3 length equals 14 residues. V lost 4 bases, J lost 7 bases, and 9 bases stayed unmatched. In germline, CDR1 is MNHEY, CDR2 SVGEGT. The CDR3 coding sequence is TGTGCCAGCAGTTCCAACCAGGGGGCGAGAGAGCAGTACTTC. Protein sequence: CASSSNQGAREQYF.

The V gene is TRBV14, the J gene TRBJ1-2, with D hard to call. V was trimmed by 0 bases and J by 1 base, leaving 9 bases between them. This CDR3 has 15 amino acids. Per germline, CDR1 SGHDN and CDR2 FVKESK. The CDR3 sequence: CASSQDMGRNYGYTF. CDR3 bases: TGTGCCAGCAGCCAAGATATGGGCCGTAACTATGGCTACACCTTC.

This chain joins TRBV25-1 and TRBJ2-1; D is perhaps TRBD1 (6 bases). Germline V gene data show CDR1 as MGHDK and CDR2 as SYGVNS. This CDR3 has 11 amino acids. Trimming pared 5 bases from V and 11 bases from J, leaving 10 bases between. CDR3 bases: TGTGCCAGCAGTTGGGGGCGTAAGCAGTTCTTC. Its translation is CASSWGRKQFF.